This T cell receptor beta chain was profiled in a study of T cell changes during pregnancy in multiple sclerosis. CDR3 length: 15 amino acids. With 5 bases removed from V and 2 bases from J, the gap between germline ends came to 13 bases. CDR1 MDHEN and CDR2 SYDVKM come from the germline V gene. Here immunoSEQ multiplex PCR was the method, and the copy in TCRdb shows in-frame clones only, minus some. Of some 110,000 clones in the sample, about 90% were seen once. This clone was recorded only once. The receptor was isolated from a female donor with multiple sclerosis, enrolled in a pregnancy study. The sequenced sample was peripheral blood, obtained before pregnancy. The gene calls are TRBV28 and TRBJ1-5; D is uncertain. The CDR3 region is CASSPEGSGNQPQHF. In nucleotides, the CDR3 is TGTGCCAGCAGTCCTGAGGGAAGTGGCAATCAGCCCCAGCATTTT.